The T cell receptor beta chain described here comes from a study of blood T cell repertoires in COVID-19. Looking at the study overall: The United States, Italy and Spain provided the acute and convalescent COVID-19 samples. From T cells, B-cell-depleted T cells, or PBMCs came the material, which was cDNA or gDNA.

Per the authors' pipeline: Amplifying reference gene primers gave estimates of nucleated cell counts. TCRdb keeps only in-frame clones here, not all; method: immunoSEQ multiplex PCR. The DNA was the basis for D and trimming; V, J and clone size are from that table. The sample shows around 290,000 clones, roughly nine tenths of them seen only once. The V gene's germline CDR1 is MDHEN and CDR2 SYDVKM. The CDR3 loop spans 13 amino acids. V was pared by 7 bases and J by 7 bases, with 7 bases of the junction left unmatched. Sequencing was carried out using peripheral blood. The chain uses TRBV28 and TRBJ2-7; the match to TRBD1 covers 10 bases. The receptor's source is a woman aged 30 to 39 with COVID-19, enrolled during active disease. The CDR3 bases are TGTGCCAGCACTCGACAGGGGGCGAGAGAGCAGTACTTC. Translated: CASTRQGAREQYF.